This T cell receptor (beta chain) is from a study of early T cells in non-severe SARS-CoV-2 infection. This clonotype was seen ten or more times. Unique molecular identifier tags were affixed to discrete cDNA molecules. TCRdb itself ran the 5' RACE reads through MiXCR, one entry per CDR3 protein. The sample has 80,000 to 100,000 distinct CDR3 sequences, about 15% seen once; the top ten hold 6% to 7.5%. Germline CDR1 SGHTA, CDR2 FQGTGA. This CDR3 has 16 amino acids. V gave up 5 bases and J gave up 0 bases, with 14 bases separating them. Sequencing was carried out using whole blood. The genes are TRBV7-3 and TRBJ2-1, with a possible D match to TRBD2 (7 bases). The receptor's source is an adult who was a healthcare worker with PCR-confirmed SARS-CoV-2 infection or an uninfected control (not recorded which). CDR3 bases: TGTGCCAGCAGCCCGAGGGGGGGGAGCTCCTACAATGAGCAGTTCTTC. This sequence encodes CASSPRGGSSYNEQFF.